This T cell receptor (beta chain) was retrieved from a study of identical twins. The CDR3 extends over 14 amino acids. Between the trimmed V and J ends, which lost 6 bases and 2 bases, there was a span of 10 bases. Regarding the study as a whole: Donors were not followed over many years; analysis was cross-sectional.

This clonotype was seen repeatedly, ten times or more. Its antigen is as yet unknown. TCRdb redid the calling of the 5' RACE reads with MiXCR, one entry per CDR3 protein. Counted here are around 370,000 distinct CDR3 sequences, approximately 8.7% occurring once; the ten biggest clones make up about 9.1%. V usage is TRBV12-3 or TRBV12-4 and J usage is TRBJ2-2; D may match TRBD1 or TRBD2 (5 bases each). Material for sequencing was naive T cells sorted from blood. The clonotype originates from a woman aged 50 to 60 in good health. CDR3 DNA sequence: TGTGCCAGCAGCCCGAGGGGTAACACCGGGGAGCTGTTTTTT. This encodes CASSPRGNTGELFF.